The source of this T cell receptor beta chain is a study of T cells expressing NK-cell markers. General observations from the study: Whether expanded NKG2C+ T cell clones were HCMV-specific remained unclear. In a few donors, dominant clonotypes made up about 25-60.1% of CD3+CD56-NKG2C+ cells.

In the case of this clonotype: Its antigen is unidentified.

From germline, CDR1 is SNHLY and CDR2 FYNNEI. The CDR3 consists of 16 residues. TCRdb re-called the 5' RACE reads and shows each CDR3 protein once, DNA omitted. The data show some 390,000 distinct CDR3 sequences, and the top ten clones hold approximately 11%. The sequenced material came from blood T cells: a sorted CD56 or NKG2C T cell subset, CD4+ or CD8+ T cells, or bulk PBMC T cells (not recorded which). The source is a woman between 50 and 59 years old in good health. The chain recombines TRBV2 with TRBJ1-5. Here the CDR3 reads CAANHTTQTGNQPQHF.